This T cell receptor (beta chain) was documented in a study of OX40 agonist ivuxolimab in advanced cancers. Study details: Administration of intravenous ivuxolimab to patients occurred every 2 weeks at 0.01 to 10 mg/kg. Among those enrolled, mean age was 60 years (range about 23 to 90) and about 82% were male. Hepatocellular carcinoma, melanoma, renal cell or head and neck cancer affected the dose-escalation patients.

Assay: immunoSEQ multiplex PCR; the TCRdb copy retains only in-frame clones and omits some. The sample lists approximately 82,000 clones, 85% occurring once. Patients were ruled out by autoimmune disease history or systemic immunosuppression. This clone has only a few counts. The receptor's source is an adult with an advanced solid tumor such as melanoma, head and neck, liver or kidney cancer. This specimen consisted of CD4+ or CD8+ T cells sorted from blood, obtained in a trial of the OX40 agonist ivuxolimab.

The CDR3 nucleotides read TGTGCCAGCAGCGCCGCAGGACAGGACAACATTCAGTACTTC. This gives the protein CASSAAGQDNIQYF. This chain uses TRBV11-3 with TRBJ2-4; 7 bases map to TRBD1. V shed 5 bases and J 7 bases; nucleotides not matched to a gene: 8. Germline V gives CDR1 SGHNT, CDR2 YENEEA. The CDR3 contains 14 residues.